This TCR beta chain was recorded in a study of sequential checkpoint blockade in melanoma. About the study: Randomization was 1:1 between first-line nivolumab→ipilimumab and ipilimumab→nivolumab.

This clone was seen a handful of times. The protocol was immunoSEQ multiplex PCR, while the TCRdb copy is restricted to in-frame clones and leaves out a portion. The sample consists of approximately 22,000 clones, almost 85% of them appearing once. Germline V gives CDR1 SGHTA, CDR2 FQGNSA. Trimming left V 5 bases short and J 0 bases short, with 8 bases between. CDR3 length equals 15 residues. Treatment of the sample: randomized to nivolumab then ipilimumab (arm A) or the reverse (arm B). Live CD3+CD8+ CD19− CD56− cells were sorted from PBMCs. Sequences were derived from CD8+ T cells sorted from blood (inferred from file names), sampled from a patient given nivolumab and ipilimumab in sequence. The origin of this receptor is a human donor with melanoma. This chain links TRBV7-2 with TRBJ2-6; TRBD1 might be the D (5 bases). The CDR3 DNA reads as TGTGCCAGCAGCAGGGGCCGCTCTGGGGCCAACGTCCTGACTTTC. Amino acid sequence: CASSRGRSGANVLTF.